A single sample is the source of the 28 T cell receptor beta chains below, sequenced in a study of blood T cell repertoires in COVID-19 (TCRdb year 2020). Receptor amplification or capture employed the immunoSEQ multiplex PCR assay. Held by TCRdb, this immuneACCESS table contains in-frame sequences only and omits some clones. Under half of the omission traces to an unresolved V gene where checked; the cause of the rest is unknown. Across this sample there are nearly 250,000 clones, with about 90% seen only once. The top ten clones comprise 0.85% to 0.9% of the sample. The sample was PBMCs or T cells enriched from blood (not recorded which). Receptors originate from a man aged 45-65 years who had been exposed to COVID-19.

The rearrangement joins TRBV4-2 to TRBJ1-3, with TRBD1 matching 10 bases. V trimming: 4 bases; J trimming: 4 bases; junction bases outside the gene matches: 16. CDR1 and CDR2 from the germline V gene are LGHNA and YNFKEQ. The CDR3 is made up of 19 amino acids. CDR3 DNA sequence: TGTGCCAGCAGCCCTCCAGACCGGGACAGGGGACTGGGAGGAAACACCATATATTTT. Its protein is CASSPPDRDRGLGGNTIYF.

The chain recombines TRBV9 with TRBJ2-5, with 9 bases fitting TRBD2. Germline CDR1 reads SGDLS; CDR2 reads YYNGEE. This CDR3 is built from 16 residues. The J segment lost 0 bases and the V segment lost 0 bases, leaving 3 bases of the junction unmatched. CDR3 region: CASSVATSGYQETQYF. In DNA form, the CDR3 reads TGTGCCAGCAGCGTAGCTACTAGCGGGTACCAAGAGACCCAGTACTTC.

This chain uses TRBV5-1 with TRBJ2-7, with D maybe TRBD1 (6 bases). The V and J ends lost 5 bases and 3 bases respectively, with 9 bases between them. Per the germline V gene, CDR1 is SGHRS and CDR2 is YFSETQ. The CDR3 runs to 12 residues. This CDR3 is CASRTGNYEQYF. The CDR3 coding sequence is TGCGCCAGCAGGACAGGCAACTACGAGCAGTACTTC. Complete variable domain (other parts from reference TRBV5-1 and TRBJ2-7): KAGVTQTPRYLIKTRGQQVTLSCSPISGHRSVSWYQQTPGQGLQFLFEYFSETQRNKGNFPGRFSGRQFSNSRSEMNVSTLELGDSALYLCASRTGNYEQYFGPGTRLTVT.

The chain combines TRBV11-2 with TRBJ1-3; D not resolved. V gave up 1 base and J gave up 6 bases, with 7 bases separating them. Germline V gives CDR1 SGHAT, CDR2 FQNNGV. The CDR3 spans 13 residues. In nucleotides, the CDR3 is TGTGCCAGCAGCTTAGTGGGCCCAAACACCATATATTTT. Its protein is CASSLVGPNTIYF.

This chain uses TRBV27 with TRBJ1-2; D might be TRBD1 (6 bases). This CDR3 has 16 amino acids. Germline V gives CDR1 MNHEY, CDR2 SMNVEV (reference sequence). V lost 4 bases, J lost 8 bases, and 23 bases lay in between. CDR3 nucleotide sequence: TGTGCCAGCAGTTCGCTTTTAGACAGGACCCTGAGGGGCTACACCTTC. Its translation is CASSSLLDRTLRGYTF.

CDR3 loop: CASSDRGGVGYF. In DNA, the CDR3 is TGTGCCAGCAGTGATAGGGGTGGAGTAGGGTATTTT. The chain has TRBV2 and TRBJ2-3; a weak D match, TRBD1 (5 bases). CDR3 size: 12 residues. V lost 3 bases to trimming and J lost 14 bases, with 15 bases between them. The germline V gene encodes CDR1 SNHLY and CDR2 FYNNEI.

The rearrangement uses TRBV25-1 and TRBJ1-2; D not certain. The ends were cut back, 3 bases at V and 6 bases at J, with 11 bases in the middle. This CDR3 spans 13 amino acids. CDR1 is MGHDK and CDR2 is SYGVNS in the germline V gene. CDR3 DNA sequence: TGTGCCAGCAGTGACAGTCTTCCGAATGGCTACACCTTC. Protein sequence: CASSDSLPNGYTF.

This chain connects TRBV30 to TRBJ1-6, with a weak D call TRBD1 (6 bases). Between the trimmed V and J ends, which lost 0 bases and 10 bases, there was a span of 16 bases. This CDR3 spans 15 amino acids. The germline V gene encodes CDR1 GTSNPN and CDR2 SVGIG (reference sequence). The CDR3 region has the DNA TGTGCCTGGAGTGTACTTGTAGGGGGAAGCTCACCCCTCCACTTT. Its protein product is CAWSVLVGGSSPLHF.

The chain is built from TRBV7-3 and TRBJ2-1, with D maybe TRBD1 (6 bases). The CDR3 extends over 15 amino acids. The V end lost 5 bases, the J end lost 8 bases, and 19 bases lay between the germline ends. Germline loops: CDR1 SGHTA, CDR2 FQGTGA. Here the CDR3 DNA reads TGTGCCAGCAGCAACGGACAGCAGGGTTTGGATGAGCAGTTCTTC. It codes for CASSNGQQGLDEQFF. Full variable domain (rest looked up from reference TRBV7-3 and TRBJ2-1): GAGVSQTPSNKVTEKGKYVELRCDPISGHTALYWYRQSLGQGPEFLIYFQGTGAADDSGLPNDRFFAVRPEGSVSTLKIQRTERGDSAVYLCASSNGQQGLDEQFFGPGTRLTVL.

The V and J genes are TRBV19 and TRBJ1-1; no clear D gene. The CDR3 has 11 amino acids. V lost 3 bases and J lost 10, with 9 bases in between. Germline V gene sequence: CDR1 LNHDA, CDR2 SQIVND (reference sequence). The CDR3 DNA follows: TGTGCCAGTAGTATTCCGAACGGAGCTTTCTTT. It encodes CASSIPNGAFF.

The genes are TRBV20-1 and TRBJ2-1; TRBD2 might be the D (6 bases). This CDR3 contains 11 residues. CDR1 is DFQATT and CDR2 is SNEGSKA in the germline V gene (reference sequence). Trimming stripped 6 bases from V and 4 bases from J, with 7 bases between. CDR3 DNA: TGCAGTGCACGGGAGTACAATGAGCAGTTCTTC. Translation gives CSAREYNEQFF.

The chain uses TRBV11-3 and TRBJ1-2; TRBD1 agrees at 9 bases. The J segment lost 4 bases and the V segment lost 0 bases, leaving 9 bases of the junction unmatched. Germline V gives CDR1 SGHNT, CDR2 YENEEA. This CDR3 comprises 17 residues. This chain's CDR3 is CASSLDKGQGTSYGYTF. The DNA for the CDR3 is TGTGCCAGCAGCTTAGATAAAGGACAGGGGACTTCCTATGGCTACACCTTC.

The V and J genes are TRBV7-2 and TRBJ2-7; TRBD2 matches 10 bases. The CDR3 has 16 residues. Germline CDR1 SGHTA, CDR2 FQGNSA. J lost 2 bases, V lost 5 bases, and 9 bases had no gene match. The CDR3 DNA is TGTGCCAGCAGCCAACACATAGCGGGAGGAACCTACGAGCAGTACGTC. This gives the protein CASSQHIAGGTYEQYV.

The rearrangement uses TRBV30 and TRBJ1-2, with D hard to call. V was shortened by 2 bases and J by 8 bases, with 18 bases between the two germline ends. The CDR3 sequence is 14 residues long. The germline V gene encodes CDR1 GTSNPN and CDR2 SVGIG (reference sequence). CDR3 in amino acids: CAWSPKLGLGGYTF. In DNA form, the CDR3 reads TGTGCCTGGAGTCCCAAACTGGGCCTCGGAGGCTACACCTTC.

The chain recombines TRBV18 with TRBJ1-2, with D tentatively TRBD1 (6 bases). CDR3 length: 14 amino acids. V was shortened by 2 bases and J by 3 bases, with 10 bases between the two germline ends. In germline, CDR1 is KGHSH, CDR2 LQKENI. CDR3 loop: CASSPNRQDYGYTF. For the CDR3, the DNA is TGTGCCAGCTCACCAAACCGACAGGACTATGGCTACACCTTC.

The chain links TRBV10-2 to TRBJ2-7; tentative D call: TRBD2 (6 bases). The germline CDR1 and CDR2 sequences are WSHSY and SAAADI. The length of the CDR3 is 13 residues. Between the trimmed V and J ends, which lost 11 bases and 0 bases, there was a span of 14 bases. CDR3 DNA sequence: TGCGCCGTGCGGGGCCCAAGCTCCTACGAGCAGTACGTC. Its translation: CAVRGPSSYEQYV.

The J gene is TRBJ1-1, the V gene TRBV11-3; D is ambiguous. Trimming took 0 bases from V and 4 from J, leaving 12 bases between them. The CDR3 sequence is 15 residues long. From germline, CDR1 is SGHNT and CDR2 YENEEA. CDR3 in DNA: TGTGCCAGCAGCTTAGAAGGGCGGGTAGGCACTGAAGCTTTCTTT. It encodes CASSLEGRVGTEAFF.

The V and J genes are TRBV6-5 and TRBJ1-2, with 8 positions matching TRBD1. J was trimmed by 4 bases and V by 6 bases; bases with no gene match: 7. The germline gives CDR1 MNHEY, CDR2 SVGAGI. The CDR3 is 14 residues long. The CDR3 DNA sequence: TGTGCCAGCAGAACATTCGGACAGGGCTATGGCTACACCTTC. It yields the protein CASRTFGQGYGYTF.

The chain carries TRBV10-3 and TRBJ2-2, with D tentatively TRBD1 (6 bases). Germline assignment: CDR1 ENHRY and CDR2 SYGVKD. The ends were cut back, 5 bases at V and 0 bases at J, with 16 bases in the middle. CDR3 length equals 17 residues. The CDR3 nucleotides read TGTGCCATCAGTAGACCCACCGGGACACCGAACACCGGGGAGCTGTTTTTT. Translation: CAISRPTGTPNTGELFF.

V gene TRBV12-3 or TRBV12-4 combines with J gene TRBJ2-2; D not resolved. The CDR3 contains 12 residues. V lost 3 bases and J lost 7, with 6 bases in between. For the CDR3, the DNA is TGTGCCAGCAGTTTCTCGGTCGGGGAGCTGTTTTTT. Translation gives CASSFSVGELFF.

The chain recombines TRBV5-1 with TRBJ1-1, with TRBD1 as a possible D gene (5 bases). V was pared by 1 base and J by 4 bases, with 8 bases between. In germline, CDR1 is SGHRS, CDR2 YFSETQ. CDR3 length equals 13 residues. CDR3 amino acids: CASSLTGLTEAFF. Written as DNA, the CDR3 is TGCGCCAGCAGCTTGACAGGTCTCACTGAAGCTTTCTTT.

This clone appeared a single time. The chain employs TRBV30 and TRBJ1-1, with D tentatively TRBD1 (5 bases). The CDR3 is 13 residues long. V was trimmed by 2 bases and J by 11 bases, leaving 18 bases between them. The germline gives CDR1 GTSNPN, CDR2 SVGIG (reference sequence). CDR3 sequence reads: CAWSSWGEFSAFF. The CDR3 DNA is TGTGCCTGGAGTTCGTGGGGCGAGTTCAGTGCTTTCTTT.

This sequence joins TRBV4-1 and TRBJ2-1, with D maybe TRBD2 (5 bases). The CDR3 runs 13 residues. Looked up from germline, CDR1 is MGHRA and CDR2 is YSYEKL. V dropped 1 base and J dropped 8 bases, with 9 bases sitting between them. Here the CDR3 reads CASSQVGGYEQFF. The DNA for the CDR3 is TGCGCCAGCAGCCAAGTAGGCGGGTATGAGCAGTTCTTC.

The J gene is TRBJ1-1, the V gene TRBV9, with D perhaps TRBD1 (6 bases). The V and J ends lost 4 bases and 4 bases respectively, with 11 bases between them. The CDR3 runs to 13 residues. The germline CDR1 and CDR2 sequences are SGDLS and YYNGEE. The CDR3 is CASSRGAGTEAFF. CDR3 nucleotide sequence: TGTGCCAGCAGCCGGGGGGCAGGCACTGAAGCTTTCTTT.

The genes are TRBV19 and TRBJ1-5; 7 bases fit TRBD1. The CDR3 has 14 amino acids. Germline V gene lookup returns CDR1 LNHDA and CDR2 SQIVND (reference sequence). V shed 7 bases and J 5 bases; nucleotides not matched to a gene: 8. The CDR3: CASNFWTGYQPQHF. In DNA form, the CDR3 reads TGTGCCAGTAATTTTTGGACAGGTTATCAGCCCCAGCATTTT.

V is TRBV7-3 and J is TRBJ2-1; D ambiguous. V lost 1 base to trimming and J lost 1 base, with 11 bases between them. Germline assignment: CDR1 SGHTA and CDR2 FQGTGA. The CDR3 is 16 residues long. The CDR3 DNA follows: TGTGCCAGCAGCTTAAAATTTCACGGTTCCTACAATGAGCAGTTCTTC. Protein product: CASSLKFHGSYNEQFF.

V gene TRBV11-2 combines with J gene TRBJ2-5; 10 positions match TRBD2. This CDR3 region has 16 residues. Germline V gene lookup returns CDR1 SGHAT and CDR2 FQNNGV. V lost 4 bases and J lost 2; bases outside the gene matches: 7. CDR3 residues: CASSSGGLAIQETQYF. DNA for the CDR3: TGTGCCAGCAGCTCCGGGGGACTAGCGATACAAGAGACCCAGTACTTC.

This sequence joins TRBV24-1 and TRBJ1-2; the match to TRBD1 covers 10 bases. The junction had 3 bases not matched to a gene; V was cut back by 3 bases and J by 6 bases. Germline loops: CDR1 KGHDR, CDR2 SFDVKD. This CDR3 has 14 amino acids. CDR3 nucleotide sequence: TGTGCCACCAGTGATCCGGGACAGGGGAATGGCTACACCTTC. Its protein is CATSDPGQGNGYTF.